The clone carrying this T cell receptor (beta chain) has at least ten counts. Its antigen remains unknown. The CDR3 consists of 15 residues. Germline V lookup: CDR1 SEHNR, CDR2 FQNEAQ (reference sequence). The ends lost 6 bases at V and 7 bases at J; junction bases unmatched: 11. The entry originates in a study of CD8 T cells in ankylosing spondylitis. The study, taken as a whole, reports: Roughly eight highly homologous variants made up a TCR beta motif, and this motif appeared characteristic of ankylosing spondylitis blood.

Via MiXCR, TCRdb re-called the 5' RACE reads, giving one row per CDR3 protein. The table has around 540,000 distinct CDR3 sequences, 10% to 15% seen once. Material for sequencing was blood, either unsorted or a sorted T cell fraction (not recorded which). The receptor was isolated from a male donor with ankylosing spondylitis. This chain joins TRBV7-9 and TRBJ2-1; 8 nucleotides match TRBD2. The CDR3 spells CASRLFGGAGNEQFF. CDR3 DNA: TGTGCCAGCAGACTATTCGGGGGGGCGGGAAATGAGCAGTTCTTC.